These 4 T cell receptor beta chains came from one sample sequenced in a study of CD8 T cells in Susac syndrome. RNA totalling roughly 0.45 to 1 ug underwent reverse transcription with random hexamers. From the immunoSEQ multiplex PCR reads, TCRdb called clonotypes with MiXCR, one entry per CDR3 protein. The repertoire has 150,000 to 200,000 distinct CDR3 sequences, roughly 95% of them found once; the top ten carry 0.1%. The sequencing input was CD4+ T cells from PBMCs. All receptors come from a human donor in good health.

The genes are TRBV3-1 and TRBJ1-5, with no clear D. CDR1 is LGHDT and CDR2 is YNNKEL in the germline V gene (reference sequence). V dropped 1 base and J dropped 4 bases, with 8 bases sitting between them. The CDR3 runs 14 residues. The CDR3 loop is CASSQGTWNQPQHF. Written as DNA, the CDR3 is TGTGCCAGCAGCCAAGGGACGTGGAATCAGCCCCAGCATTTT.

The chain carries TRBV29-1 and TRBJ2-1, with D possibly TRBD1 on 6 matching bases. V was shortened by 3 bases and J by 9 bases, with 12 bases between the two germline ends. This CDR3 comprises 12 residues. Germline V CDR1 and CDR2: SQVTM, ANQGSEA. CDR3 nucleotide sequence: TGCAGCGTTGAGGGGACATATAGTGAGCAGTTCTTC. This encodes CSVEGTYSEQFF.

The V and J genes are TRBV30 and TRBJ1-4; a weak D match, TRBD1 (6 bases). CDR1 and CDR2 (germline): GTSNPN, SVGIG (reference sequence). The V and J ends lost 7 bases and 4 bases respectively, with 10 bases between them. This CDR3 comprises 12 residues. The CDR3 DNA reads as TGTGCCTTGAGCAGGGGTAATGAAAAACTGTTTTTT. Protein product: CALSRGNEKLFF.

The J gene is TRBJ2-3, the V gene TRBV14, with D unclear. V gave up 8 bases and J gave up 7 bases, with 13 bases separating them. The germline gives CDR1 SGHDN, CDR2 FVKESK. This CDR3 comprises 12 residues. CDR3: CASFDQTYTQYF. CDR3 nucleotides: TGTGCCAGCTTTGACCAGACCTATACGCAGTATTTT.